This T cell receptor (beta chain) came from a study of immune evolution from preneoplasia to lung adenocarcinoma. Produced via immunoSEQ multiplex PCR; TCRdb's table is partial and in-frame only. Of some 21,000 clones listed, roughly 76% are singletons. Macro-dissection enriched premalignant or tumor cells before nucleic acid extraction. To note about this clone: Its antigen remains unknown.

Study results and caveats: Normal lung had the highest top T cell clone frequencies. Later-stage lesions seemingly showed higher T cell density and diversity than normal lung.

V dropped 4 bases and J dropped 4 bases, with 13 bases sitting between them. CDR3 size: 14 residues. In germline, CDR1 is SNHLY, CDR2 FYNNEI. This receptor was taken from a person between 55 and 69 years old with lung adenocarcinoma. The material sequenced was FFPE invasive lung adenocarcinoma tissue. This sequence joins TRBV2 and TRBJ1-2; tentatively, D is TRBD1 (5 bases). For the CDR3, the DNA is TGTGCCAGCAGTGTACTCAGGGAGGCCTATGGCTACACCTTC. Amino acid sequence: CASSVLREAYGYTF.